This TCR beta chain was identified in a study of T-cell reconstitution after alpha-beta-depleted transplantation in children. V gave up 6 bases and J gave up 1 base, with 9 bases separating them. Germline V CDR1 and CDR2: DFQATT, SNEGSKA (reference sequence). This CDR3 comprises 12 residues. Unique molecular identifiers were incorporated during preparation of the TCRbeta library. A single record per CDR3 protein comes from TCRdb applying MiXCR to the PCR reads. The top ten hold around 2.3% of the sample, which has some 520,000 distinct CDR3 sequences, over 25% seen once. This sample comprised PBMCs from the stem cell graft donor, obtained from the stem cell graft. The rearrangement uses TRBV20-1 and TRBJ1-1; D gene ambiguous. The sequence was collected from a human donor who donated a stem cell graft to a child with aplastic anemia. The DNA for the CDR3 is TGCAGTGCCCCTCGGGGGAACACTGAAGCTTTCTTT. Encoded protein: CSAPRGNTEAFF.